This record covers a single T cell receptor beta chain. Method: immunoSEQ multiplex PCR; TCRdb's copy keeps in-frame clones and lacks some. The sample records roughly 200,000 clones, nearly 90% being singletons. Researchers sorted participants into cohorts using their self-reported clinical history. The CDR3 totals 16 residues. With V trimmed by 5 bases and J by 3 bases, 6 bases remained unmatched. Germline CDR1 and CDR2: SGHVS and FQNEAQ. This record belongs to a study of blood T cell repertoires in COVID-19. This clonotype was obtained from a woman in her thirties or forties with acute COVID-19. The chain links TRBV7-8 to TRBJ2-5, with TRBD2 matching 13 bases. Sequencing was performed on PBMCs or T cells enriched from blood (not recorded which). The CDR3 nucleotides read TGTGCCAGCAGCAACCCCGGGACTAGCGGGGAAGAGACCCAGTACTTC. This encodes CASSNPGTSGEETQYF.